A selection of T cell receptor beta chains follows, all from one sample in a study of T-cell memory formation after mild COVID-19. One entry per CDR3 protein results from TCRdb running MiXCR on the 5' RACE reads. The sample includes about 270,000 distinct CDR3 sequences, about a sixth of them seen just once. Sequenced material: PBMCs or a T cell subset sorted from them (not recorded which). These receptor sequences come from a man in his late teens or twenties who had mild COVID-19 (a few samples of this study predate the infection). Cell type and time point are not known. The CDR3 runs from the conserved cysteine through the conserved F or W. Fields, in order: D gene, J gene, clone size, V gene, CDR3 DNA, CDR3 protein. A D gene is named only where the DNA matches it firmly. Clone size is stated in some rows and not others, as once, few, many or a class when expanded.

TRBD2 | TRBJ2-3 | few | TRBV7-3 | TGTGCCAGCAGCACGGCGGGGGACACAGATACGCAGTATTTT | CASSTAGDTDTQYF
TRBD2 | TRBJ2-5 | few | TRBV7-2 | TGTGCCAGCACCCGTCGGGGGGGCCAGTGGGAAGAGACCCAGTACTTC | CASTRRGGQWEETQYF
TRBD1 | TRBJ2-1 | few | TRBV18 | TGTGCCAGCTCCCAGGGGGAAGAGCAGTTCTTC | CASSQGEEQFF
TRBD1 | TRBJ2-1 | few | TRBV7-6 | TGTGCCAGCAGCAGGGACAGGGGCCATGAGCAGTTCTTC | CASSRDRGHEQFF
NA | TRBJ2-2 | NA | TRBV4-3 | TGCGCCAGCAGCCAAGATAATGGGCCGCGGGGCACCGGGGAGCTGTTTTTT | CASSQDNGPRGTGELFF
NA | TRBJ2-3 | NA | TRBV20-1 | TGCAGTGCTAGGGGCGCGGGTAGCACAGATACGCAGTATTTT | CSARGAGSTDTQYF
NA | TRBJ1-5 | many | TRBV2 | TGTGCCAGCAGATTGATTCAGCCCCAGCATTTT | CASRLIQPQHF
TRBD2 | TRBJ2-3 | NA | TRBV6-5 | TGTGCCAGCCGCCGGAGTAGCGGGGGGGCCTCGGATACGCAGTATTTT | CASRRSSGGASDTQYF
TRBD1 | TRBJ1-5 | NA | TRBV29-1 | TGCAGCGTCCGTACAGGGGGAGGCAATCAGCCCCAGCATTTT | CSVRTGGGNQPQHF
NA | TRBJ1-1 | NA | TRBV5-1 | TGCGCCAGCAGCTTGTTACCAGGACTGAACACTGAAGCTTTCTTT | CASSLLPGLNTEAFF
TRBD2 | TRBJ2-2 | NA | TRBV7-2 | TGTGCCAGCAGCTTAGCGTCGTCTAGCGGGTGGGCCGGGGAGCTGTTTTTT | CASSLASSSGWAGELFF
NA | TRBJ1-5 | NA | TRBV12-3/TRBV12-4 | TGTGCCAGCACTCTTAGTGTGTGGGGTACTAATCAGCCCCAGCATTTT | CASTLSVWGTNQPQHF
NA | TRBJ1-1 | few | TRBV6-2/TRBV6-3 | TGTGCCAGCAGCGATAACCCAGGCACTGAAGCTTTCTTT | CASSDNPGTEAFF
NA | TRBJ1-1 | many | TRBV5-1 | TGCGCCAGCAGCTCGTATGGGGGAAACACTGAAGCTTTCTTT | CASSSYGGNTEAFF
NA | TRBJ2-3 | many | TRBV7-2 | TGTGCCAGCAGCTCGGGGTTGGTGACAGATACGCAGTATTTT | CASSSGLVTDTQYF